A single sample is the source of the 28 T cell receptor beta chains below, sequenced in a study of regulatory T cells in long-lasting Graves disease. In building TCR beta libraries, iRepertoire HTBI primers were used together with Arm-PCR of CDR3 regions. TCRdb re-analysed the multiplex PCR reads in MiXCR, keeping a single row per CDR3 protein. The table records approximately 480,000 distinct CDR3 sequences, 15% to 20% of them present only once. The time point was: newly diagnosed GD, antithyroid drugs for less than 3 months. Researchers made the TCR library from RNA that was extracted from PBMCs. This sample was also put to use in a study of T cells in Graves' hyperthyroidism and ophthalmopathy.

This material consisted of peripheral blood mononuclear cells (PBMCs), taken at new diagnosis, from a patient treated with antithyroid drugs. The source of these receptors is a man between 35 and 55 years old with Graves disease.

The V and J genes are TRBV15 and TRBJ2-6; D is ambiguous. The CDR3 loop spans 14 amino acids. Per germline, CDR1 LNHNV and CDR2 YYDKDF (reference sequence). Trimming cost V 0 bases and J 9 bases, with 9 bases left between them. The CDR3 is CATSRDGTINVLTF. Here the CDR3 DNA reads TGTGCCACCAGCAGAGATGGTACGATCAACGTCCTGACTTTC. Using reference TRBV15 and TRBJ2-6 for the parts outside the CDR3, the full variable domain is DAMVIQNPRYQVTQFGKPVTLSCSQTLNHNVMYWYQQKSSQAPKLLFHYYDKDFNNEADTPDNFQSRRPNTSFCFLDIRSPGLGDTAMYLCATSRDGTINVLTFGAGSRLTVL.

This clonotype has at least ten counts. V gene TRBV11-2 combines with J gene TRBJ2-3, with D possibly TRBD2 on 6 matching bases. The germline V and J ends were trimmed by 4 bases and 5 bases, with 22 bases remaining between them. The CDR3 length is 17 residues. CDR1 and CDR2 (germline): SGHAT, FQNNGV. This CDR3 reads CASSSSLQEGTGDTQYF. CDR3 nucleotide sequence: TGTGCCAGCAGCTCAAGCCTACAGGAGGGCACCGGAGATACGCAGTATTTT.

At least ten counts were recorded for this clonotype. The rearrangement links TRBV11-2 to TRBJ2-1, with D maybe TRBD2 (6 bases). This CDR3 is built from 13 residues. Germline CDR1 SGHAT, CDR2 FQNNGV. V lost 5 bases and J 15 bases, leaving 20 bases between the germline ends. This CDR3 reads CASSLTGTQAPFF. The CDR3 DNA is TGTGCCAGCAGCCTGACCGGGACTCAAGCGCCGTTCTTC.

The sample holds many counts of this clonotype. The V and J genes are TRBV11-3 and TRBJ2-3, with D possibly TRBD2 on 5 matching bases. V was cut by 4 bases and J by 9 bases, with 14 bases left in between. Germline-derived CDR1 and CDR2 are SGHNT and YENEEA. The CDR3 extends over 13 amino acids. The CDR3 nucleotides read TGTGCCAGCAGCTCCCTCGGGATCCCCACGCAGTATTTT. Its translation is CASSSLGIPTQYF.

The CDR3 sequence is CASSARDLPYEQYF. In nucleotides, the CDR3 is TGTGCCAGCAGCGCCCGGGACTTACCCTACGAGCAGTACTTC. The rearrangement joins TRBV9 to TRBJ2-7; D may be TRBD2 (6 bases). In germline, CDR1 is SGDLS, CDR2 YYNGEE. This CDR3 comprises 14 residues. Trimming stripped 3 bases from V and 2 bases from J, with 12 bases between.

As regards this clonotype: A much larger clone differs from this one at a single base, so this may be a read error. The chain is built from TRBV30 and TRBJ1-1; D possibly corresponds to TRBD1 (5 bases). V gave up 3 bases and J gave up 8 bases, with 10 bases separating them. Germline V gene data show CDR1 as GTSNPN and CDR2 as SVGIG (reference sequence). CDR3 length: 11 amino acids. The CDR3 sequence is CAWRAHREAFF. The CDR3 DNA reads as TGTGCCTGGAGGGCGCACAGGGAAGCTTTCTTT.

This clonotype was counted many times. The rearrangement uses TRBV29-1 and TRBJ2-1; tentative D call: TRBD1 (6 bases). The J call is uncertain, as TRBJ2-5 better fits the DNA end. This CDR3 comprises 15 residues. Germline V gene sequence: CDR1 SQVTM, CDR2 ANQGSEA. CDR3: CSVEALGALVETQYF. DNA for the CDR3: TGCAGCGTTGAAGCTCTGGGGGCGTTAGTGGAGACCCAGTACTTC.

This clonotype occurred many times. V usage is TRBV20-1 and J usage is TRBJ2-1; no firm D call. The CDR3 is made up of 14 amino acids. V was trimmed by 6 bases and J by 8 bases, leaving 20 bases between them. Germline CDR1 and CDR2: DFQATT and SNEGSKA (reference sequence). CDR3: CSAHRRVSLYEQFF. Here the CDR3 DNA reads TGCAGTGCCCACCGGCGCGTCTCGTTGTATGAGCAGTTCTTC.

This clonotype was detected ten times or more. The gene calls are TRBV29-1 and TRBJ2-7; 9 bases fit TRBD2. Germline values: CDR1 SQVTM, CDR2 ANQGSEA. This CDR3 contains 16 residues. V shed 1 base and J 1 base; nucleotides not matched to a gene: 8. The CDR3 sequence is CSVEGSSGSLSYEQYF. The CDR3 nucleotides read TGCAGCGTTGAAGGGAGTAGCGGGAGTCTGTCCTACGAGCAGTACTTC.

This rearrangement joins TRBV7-9 to TRBJ2-7; D remains ambiguous. With 0 bases removed from V and 7 bases from J, the gap between germline ends came to 10 bases. Per germline, CDR1 SEHNR and CDR2 FQNEAQ (reference sequence). This CDR3 has 13 residues. CDR3 in DNA: TGTGCCAGCAGCTTAGCGGGGATCGGGGAGCAGTACTTC. Protein product: CASSLAGIGEQYF. The variable domain in full, with the rest retrieved from reference TRBV7-9 and TRBJ2-7, is DTGVSQNPRHKITKRGQNVTFRCDPISEHNRLYWYRQTLGQGPEFLTYFQNEAQLEKSRLLSDRFSAERPKGSFSTLEIQRTEQGDSAMYLCASSLAGIGEQYFGPGTRLTVT.

This chain links TRBV20-1 with TRBJ1-2, with D unclear. The V end lost 5 bases, the J end lost 2 bases, and 9 bases lay between the germline ends. Germline V gene data show CDR1 as DFQATT and CDR2 as SNEGSKA (reference sequence). The length of the CDR3 is 12 residues. CDR3: CSAAAWNYGYTF. In DNA, the CDR3 is TGCAGTGCTGCTGCATGGAACTATGGCTACACCTTC.

This clonotype was seen a handful of times. The chain carries TRBV5-1 and TRBJ2-2; no firm D call. V was shortened by 5 bases and J by 4 bases, with 12 bases between the two germline ends. Germline V gene lookup returns CDR1 SGHRS and CDR2 YFSETQ. CDR3 size: 14 residues. In nucleotides, the CDR3 is TGCGCCAGCAGTCAGTTCGACGCCACCGGGGAGCTGTTTTTT. Translating gives CASSQFDATGELFF.

This clonotype was recorded many times. The J gene is TRBJ2-1, the V gene TRBV13, with D perhaps matching TRBD2 (5 bases). The V end was cut by 5 bases, the J end by 8 bases, with 16 bases between. CDR3 length: 14 residues. From germline, CDR1 is PRHDT and CDR2 FYEKMQ (reference sequence). The CDR3, as DNA: TGTGCCAGCAGCGAGGACCCGAGGGATTATGAGCAGTTCTTC. Amino acids: CASSEDPRDYEQFF.

This clonotype has a count of ten or more. The genes are TRBV12-3 or TRBV12-4 and TRBJ1-2; D is possibly TRBD1 (6 bases). The CDR3 spans 13 residues. Trimming stripped 6 bases from V and 3 bases from J, with 11 bases between. The CDR3 DNA is TGTGCCAGCAGAACTCAGGGGTACTATGGCTACACCTTC. Encoded protein: CASRTQGYYGYTF.

This clonotype was detected a few times. The V gene is TRBV18, the J gene TRBJ1-5; D may be TRBD1 (6 bases). The V and J ends lost 1 base and 7 bases respectively, with 11 bases between them. Germline V gene sequence: CDR1 KGHSH, CDR2 LQKENI. CDR3 length: 14 amino acids. The CDR3: CASSPRDRSQPQHF. In DNA form, the CDR3 reads TGTGCCAGCTCACCACGCGACAGGAGCCAGCCCCAGCATTTT. The whole variable domain, remainder taken from reference TRBV18 and TRBJ1-5, is NAGVMQNPRHLVRRRGQEARLRCSPMKGHSHVYWYRQLPEEGLKFMVYLQKENIIDESGMPKERFSAEFPKEGPSILRIQQVVRGDSAAYFCASSPRDRSQPQHFGDGTRLSIL.

Comment on this clonotype: This may come from a read error, since a much larger clone is one base off. The chain couples TRBV2 to TRBJ2-5; 11 bases map to TRBD1. Matching the DNA end better, TRBJ2-7 makes the J call doubtful. The CDR3 extends over 14 amino acids. Germline CDR1 and CDR2: SNHLY and FYNNEI. CDR3 nucleotides: TGTGCCAGCAGCCCGGGACAGGGGGTGGGCGAGCAGTACTTC. The encoded protein is CASSPGQGVGEQYF.

In this sample, this clonotype turned up a few times. The chain has TRBV2 and TRBJ2-7; no clear D gene. The CDR3 length is 14 residues. The germline CDR1 and CDR2 sequences are SNHLY and FYNNEI. V dropped 2 bases and J dropped 0 bases, with 8 bases sitting between them. The DNA for the CDR3 is TGTGCCAGCAGTGAAAACACGAGCTCCTACGAGCAGTACTTC. It is translated as CASSENTSSYEQYF.

This clonotype was seen repeatedly, ten times or more. J is TRBJ2-2 and V is TRBV5-1; D may be TRBD1 or TRBD2 (5 bases each). V lost 4 bases and J 0 bases, leaving 16 bases between the germline ends. This CDR3 region has 17 residues. CDR1 is SGHRS, CDR2 YFSETQ, per germline. CDR3 in DNA: TGCGCCAGCAGCGCTAGAACCGGGACGGCGAACACCGGGGAGCTGTTTTTT. Residues: CASSARTGTANTGELFF.

Comments on this clonotype: A much bigger clone sits one base away, suggesting this may be a read error. The chain has TRBV28 and TRBJ2-7; TRBD1 aligns across 12 bases. Looked up from germline, CDR1 is MDHEN and CDR2 is SYDVKM. The V segment lost 3 bases and the J segment 7 bases; nucleotides outside the gene matches: 7. The CDR3 consists of 15 residues. CDR3 nucleotide sequence: TGTGCCAGCAGTTTCCCGGGACAGGGGGCATATGAGCAGTACTTC. Translating it yields CASSFPGQGAYEQYF.

This clonotype occurred many times. The V call is TRBV13, the J call TRBJ2-5; tentative D call: TRBD2 (6 bases). Per germline, CDR1 PRHDT and CDR2 FYEKMQ (reference sequence). There are 13 residues in the CDR3. Trimming took off 4 bases at V and 5 bases at J, with 11 bases between the two ends. CDR3 sequence reads: CASSSTRRETQYF. The CDR3 bases are TGTGCCAGCAGCTCGACTAGGCGGGAGACCCAGTACTTC.

There are many counts of this clonotype. J is TRBJ2-2 and V is TRBV28; 13 bases line up with TRBD2. Germline V CDR1 and CDR2: MDHEN, SYDVKM. The CDR3 sequence is 17 residues long. The V and J ends lost 7 bases and 3 bases, in that order; junction bases with no gene match: 8. This chain's CDR3 is CASTLRLAGGHTGELFF. CDR3 bases: TGTGCCAGCACACTACGACTAGCGGGAGGTCACACCGGGGAGCTGTTTTTT.

This clonotype was recorded at least ten times. V is TRBV3-1 and J is TRBJ2-1; TRBD2 aligns across 11 bases. The CDR3 has 14 amino acids. V lost 4 bases, J lost 8 bases, and 4 bases stayed unmatched. The germline V gene has CDR1 LGHDT and CDR2 YNNKEL (reference sequence). This chain's CDR3 is CASSPLAGVDEQFF. The CDR3 coding sequence is TGTGCCAGCAGCCCACTAGCGGGAGTCGATGAGCAGTTCTTC.

Details on this clonotype: A much more abundant neighbour one base away suggests this may be a read error. The chain combines TRBV7-8 with TRBJ2-3; TRBD2 is a possible D gene (6 bases). CDR1 and CDR2 from the germline V gene are SGHVS and FQNEAQ. The CDR3 loop spans 17 amino acids. The CDR3 DNA reads as TGTGTCAGCAGCTTAAAATGGACTATGGGAAACACAGATACGCAGTATTTT. This encodes CVSSLKWTMGNTDTQYF.

This clonotype appeared a few times. V usage is TRBV4-1 and J usage is TRBJ2-3; D possibly uses TRBD1 or TRBD2 (5 bases each). The CDR3 length is 18 residues. The V gene's germline CDR1 is MGHRA and CDR2 YSYEKL. V shed 4 bases and J shed 0 bases, with 20 bases lying between them. CDR3 bases: TGCGCCAGCAGCCCCCAATGGGTCGCCGGGGCTAGCACAGATACGCAGTATTTT. Translated: CASSPQWVAGASTDTQYF.

This clonotype was counted at least ten times. The V and J genes are TRBV7-6 and TRBJ2-1; perhaps TRBD1 as D (6 bases). The CDR3 is 17 amino acids. Trimming left V 2 bases short and J 6 bases short, with 20 bases between. Looked up from germline, CDR1 is SGHVS and CDR2 is FNYEAQ. The CDR3 protein is CASSLFGRDIPTNEQFF. CDR3 nucleotide sequence: TGTGCCAGCAGCTTATTTGGTCGGGACATACCGACCAATGAGCAGTTCTTC.

This clonotype turned up a few times. An end of the junction does not agree with germline; a read error may underlie this. V is TRBV7-9 and J is TRBJ2-1; 8 bases match TRBD2. This CDR3 has 16 amino acids. CDR1 and CDR2 from the germline V gene are SEHNR and FQNEAQ (reference sequence). CDR3 DNA: TGCGCCAGCAGCCATGCGGCGGGAGGCACCTACAATGAGCAGTTCTTC. The encoded protein is CASSHAAGGTYNEQFF.

In its sample, this clonotype was seen many times. The chain recombines TRBV30 with TRBJ2-4, with TRBD1 matching over 8 bases. In germline, CDR1 is GTSNPN, CDR2 SVGIG (reference sequence). The CDR3 covers 17 residues. V lost 2 bases, J lost 0 bases, and 9 bases stayed unmatched. In nucleotides, the CDR3 is TGTGCCTGGAGTCCGGGACAGGTGGAACTAGCCAAAAACATTCAGTACTTC. Encoded protein: CAWSPGQVELAKNIQYF.

The chain combines TRBV2 with TRBJ2-1, with D perhaps matching TRBD2 (5 bases). The CDR3 extends over 10 amino acids. V shed 7 bases and J shed 16 bases, with 14 bases lying between them. The V gene's germline CDR1 is SNHLY and CDR2 FYNNEI. The CDR3 nucleotides are TGTGCCAGCAAGACGCACCGGGGATTCTTC. It encodes CASKTHRGFF.